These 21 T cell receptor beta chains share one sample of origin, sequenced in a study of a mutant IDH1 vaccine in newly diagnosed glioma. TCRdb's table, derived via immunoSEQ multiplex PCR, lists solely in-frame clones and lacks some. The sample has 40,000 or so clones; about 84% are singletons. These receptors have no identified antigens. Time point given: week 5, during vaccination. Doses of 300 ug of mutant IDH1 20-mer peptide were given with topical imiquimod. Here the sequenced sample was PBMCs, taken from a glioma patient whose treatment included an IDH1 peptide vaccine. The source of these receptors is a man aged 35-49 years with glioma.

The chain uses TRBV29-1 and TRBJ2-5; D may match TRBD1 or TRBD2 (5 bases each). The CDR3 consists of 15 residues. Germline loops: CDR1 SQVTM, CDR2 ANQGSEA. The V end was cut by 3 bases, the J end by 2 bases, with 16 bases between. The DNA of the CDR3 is TGCAGCGTTGATTGGATGGGACGCCGACAAGAGACCCAGTACTTC. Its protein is CSVDWMGRRQETQYF. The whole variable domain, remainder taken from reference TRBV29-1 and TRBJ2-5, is SAVISQKPSRDICQRGTSLTIQCQVDSQVTMMFWYRQQPGQSLTLIATANQGSEATYESGFVIDKFPISRPNLTFSTLTVSNMSPEDSSIYLCSVDWMGRRQETQYFGPGTRLLVL.

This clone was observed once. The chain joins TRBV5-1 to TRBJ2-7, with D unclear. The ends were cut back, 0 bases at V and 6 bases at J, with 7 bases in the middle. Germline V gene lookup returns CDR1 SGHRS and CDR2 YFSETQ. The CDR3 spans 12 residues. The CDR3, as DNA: TGCGCCAGCAGCTTGGAAGCAGGCGAGCAGTACTTC. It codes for CASSLEAGEQYF. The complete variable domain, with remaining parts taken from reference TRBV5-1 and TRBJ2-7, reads KAGVTQTPRYLIKTRGQQVTLSCSPISGHRSVSWYQQTPGQGLQFLFEYFSETQRNKGNFPGRFSGRQFSNSRSEMNVSTLELGDSALYLCASSLEAGEQYFGPGTRLTVT.

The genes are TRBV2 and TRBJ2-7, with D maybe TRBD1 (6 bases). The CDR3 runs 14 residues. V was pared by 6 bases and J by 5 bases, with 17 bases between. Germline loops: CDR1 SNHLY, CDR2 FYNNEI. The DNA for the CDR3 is TGTGCCAGCAGCTTGGTTGGGGCAGGGGACGAGCAGTACTTC. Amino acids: CASSLVGAGDEQYF.

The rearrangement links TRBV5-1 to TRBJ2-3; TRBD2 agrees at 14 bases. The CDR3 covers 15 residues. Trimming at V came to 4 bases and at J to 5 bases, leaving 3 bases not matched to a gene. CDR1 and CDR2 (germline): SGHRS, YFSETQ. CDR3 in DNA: TGCGCCAGCAGCCAGGGACTAGCGGGGGTAGATACGCAGTATTTT. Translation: CASSQGLAGVDTQYF.

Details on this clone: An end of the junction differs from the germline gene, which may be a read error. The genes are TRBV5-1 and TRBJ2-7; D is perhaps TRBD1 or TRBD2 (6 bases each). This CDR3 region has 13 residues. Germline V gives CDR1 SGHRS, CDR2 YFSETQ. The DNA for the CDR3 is TGCGCCAGCAGCTTGGCCTCAGGGCAGGAGGGGGACTTC. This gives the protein CASSLASGQEGDF. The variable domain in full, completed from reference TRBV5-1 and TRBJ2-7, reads KAGVTQTPRYLIKTRGQQVTLSCSPISGHRSVSWYQQTPGQGLQFLFEYFSETQRNKGNFPGRFSGRQFSNSRSEMNVSTLELGDSALYLCASSLASGQEGDFGPGTRLTVT.

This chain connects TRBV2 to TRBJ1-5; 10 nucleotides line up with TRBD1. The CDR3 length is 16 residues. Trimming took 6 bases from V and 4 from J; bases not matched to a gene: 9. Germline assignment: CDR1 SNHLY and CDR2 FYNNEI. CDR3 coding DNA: TGTGCCAGCAGATTACGGAAGGGACAGGGGAATCAGCCCCAGCATTTT. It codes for CASRLRKGQGNQPQHF.

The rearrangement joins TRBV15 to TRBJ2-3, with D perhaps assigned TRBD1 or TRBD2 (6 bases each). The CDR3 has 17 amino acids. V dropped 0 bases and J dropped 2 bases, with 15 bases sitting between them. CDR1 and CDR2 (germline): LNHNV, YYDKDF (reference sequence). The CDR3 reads CATSREKGGRTTDTQYF. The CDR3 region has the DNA TGTGCCACCAGCAGAGAAAAGGGGGGTCGGACCACAGATACGCAGTATTTT.

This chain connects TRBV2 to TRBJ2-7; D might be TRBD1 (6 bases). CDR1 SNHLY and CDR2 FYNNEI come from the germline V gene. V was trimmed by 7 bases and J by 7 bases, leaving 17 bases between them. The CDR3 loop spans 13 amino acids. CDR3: CASTPTGSGEQYF. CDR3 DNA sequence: TGTGCCAGCACCCCGACAGGTAGTGGAGAGCAGTACTTC.

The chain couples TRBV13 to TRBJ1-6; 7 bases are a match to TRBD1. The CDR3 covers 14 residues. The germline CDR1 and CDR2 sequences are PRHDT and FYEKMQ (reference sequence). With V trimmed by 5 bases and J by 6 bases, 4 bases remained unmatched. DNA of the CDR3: TGTGCCAGCAGCCTCGACAGGGCTAATTCACCCCTCCACTTT. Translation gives CASSLDRANSPLHF. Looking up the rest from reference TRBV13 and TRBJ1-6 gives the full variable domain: AAGVIQSPRHLIKEKRETATLKCYPIPRHDTVYWYQQGPGQDPQFLISFYEKMQSDKGSIPDRFSAQQFSDYHSELNMSSLELGDSALYFCASSLDRANSPLHFGNGTRLTVT.

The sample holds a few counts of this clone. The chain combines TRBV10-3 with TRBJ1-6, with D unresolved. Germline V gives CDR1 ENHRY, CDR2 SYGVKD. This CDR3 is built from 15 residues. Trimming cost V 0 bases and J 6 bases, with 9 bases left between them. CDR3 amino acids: CAISESTTSNSPLHF. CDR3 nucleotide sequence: TGTGCCATCAGTGAGTCGACAACAAGTAATTCACCCCTCCACTTT.

The DNA for the CDR3 is TGTGCCTGGAGTGTACGAGGGACAGGGAATGAAAAACTGTTTTTT. This encodes CAWSVRGTGNEKLFF. The V gene is TRBV30, the J gene TRBJ1-4, with 9 bases aligning to TRBD1. This CDR3 is 15 amino acids long. After removal of 0 bases from V and 5 bases from J, the junction contained 4 bases not matched to a gene. CDR1 and CDR2 from the germline V gene are GTSNPN and SVGIG (reference sequence).

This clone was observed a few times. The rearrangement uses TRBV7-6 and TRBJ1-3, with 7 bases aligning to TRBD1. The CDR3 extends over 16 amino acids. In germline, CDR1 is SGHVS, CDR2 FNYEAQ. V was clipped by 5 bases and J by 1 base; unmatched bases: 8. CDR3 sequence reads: CASSAAGTASGNTIYF. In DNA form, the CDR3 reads TGTGCCAGCAGCGCGGCCGGGACAGCATCTGGAAACACCATATATTTT. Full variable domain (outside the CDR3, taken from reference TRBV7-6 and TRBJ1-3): GAGVSQSPRYKVTKRGQDVALRCDPISGHVSLYWYRQALGQGPEFLTYFNYEAQQDKSGLPNDRFSAERPEGSISTLTIQRTEQRDSAMYRCASSAAGTASGNTIYFGEGSWLTVV.

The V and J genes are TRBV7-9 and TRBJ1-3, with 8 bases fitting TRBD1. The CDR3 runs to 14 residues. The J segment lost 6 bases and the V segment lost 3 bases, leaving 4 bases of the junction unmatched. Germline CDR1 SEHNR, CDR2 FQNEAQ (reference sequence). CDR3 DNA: TGTGCCAGCAGCTTGGGACAGGTCTCAAACACCATATATTTT. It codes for CASSLGQVSNTIYF. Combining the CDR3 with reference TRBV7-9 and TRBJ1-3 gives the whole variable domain DTGVSQNPRHKITKRGQNVTFRCDPISEHNRLYWYRQTLGQGPEFLTYFQNEAQLEKSRLLSDRFSAERPKGSFSTLEIQRTEQGDSAMYLCASSLGQVSNTIYFGEGSWLTVV.

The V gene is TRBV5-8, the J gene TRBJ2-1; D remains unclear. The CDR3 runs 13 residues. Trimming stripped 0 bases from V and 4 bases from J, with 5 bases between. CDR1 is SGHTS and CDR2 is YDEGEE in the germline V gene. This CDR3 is CASSLDSYNEQFF. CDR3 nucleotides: TGTGCCAGCAGCTTGGACAGTTACAATGAGCAGTTCTTC.

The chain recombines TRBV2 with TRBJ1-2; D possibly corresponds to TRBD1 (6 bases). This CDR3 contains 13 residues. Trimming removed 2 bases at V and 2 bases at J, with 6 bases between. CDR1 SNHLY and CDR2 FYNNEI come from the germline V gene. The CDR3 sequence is CASSEQGNYGYTF. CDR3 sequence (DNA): TGTGCCAGCAGTGAACAGGGGAACTATGGCTACACCTTC. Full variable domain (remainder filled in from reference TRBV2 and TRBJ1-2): EPEVTQTPSHQVTQMGQEVILRCVPISNHLYFYWYRQILGQKVEFLVSFYNNEISEKSEIFDDQFSVERPDGSNFTLKIRSTKLEDSAMYFCASSEQGNYGYTFGSGTRLTVV.

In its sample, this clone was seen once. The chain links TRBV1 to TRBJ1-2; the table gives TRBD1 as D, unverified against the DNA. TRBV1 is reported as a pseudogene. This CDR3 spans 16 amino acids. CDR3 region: CTSSQEFTGSNYGYTF. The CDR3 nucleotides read TGCACCAGCAGCCAAGAGTTCACAGGGAGCAACTATGGCTACACCTTC.

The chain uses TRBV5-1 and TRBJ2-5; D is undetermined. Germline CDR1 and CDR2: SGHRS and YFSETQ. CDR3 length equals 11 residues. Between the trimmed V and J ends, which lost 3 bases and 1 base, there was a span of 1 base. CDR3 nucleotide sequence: TGCGCCAGCAGCTCCCAAGAGACCCAGTACTTC. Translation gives CASSSQETQYF.

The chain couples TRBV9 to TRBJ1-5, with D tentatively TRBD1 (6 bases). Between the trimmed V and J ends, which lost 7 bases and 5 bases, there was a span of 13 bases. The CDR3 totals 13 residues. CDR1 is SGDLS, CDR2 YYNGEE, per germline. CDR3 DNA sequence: TGTGCCAGCGGGCAGGGGCTGGATCAGCCCCAGCATTTT. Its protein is CASGQGLDQPQHF.

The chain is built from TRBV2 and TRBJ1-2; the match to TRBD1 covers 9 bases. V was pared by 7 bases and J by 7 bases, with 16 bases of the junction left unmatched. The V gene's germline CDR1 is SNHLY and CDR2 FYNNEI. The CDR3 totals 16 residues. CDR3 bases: TGTGCCAGCACCCGACTGCCGGGACAGGGACCGGCTGGCTACACCTTC. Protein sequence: CASTRLPGQGPAGYTF.

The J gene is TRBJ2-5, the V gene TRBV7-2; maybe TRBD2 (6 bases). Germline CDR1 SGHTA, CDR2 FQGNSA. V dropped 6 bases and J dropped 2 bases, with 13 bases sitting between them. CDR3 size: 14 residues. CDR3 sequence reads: CASSRGTLQETQYF. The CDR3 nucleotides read TGTGCCAGCAGTCGCGGGACTTTACAAGAGACCCAGTACTTC. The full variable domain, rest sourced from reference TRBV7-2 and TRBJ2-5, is GAGVSQSPSNKVTEKGKDVELRCDPISGHTALYWYRQSLGQGLEFLIYFQGNSAPDKSGLPSDRFSAERTGGSVSTLTIQRTQQEDSAVYLCASSRGTLQETQYFGPGTRLLVL.

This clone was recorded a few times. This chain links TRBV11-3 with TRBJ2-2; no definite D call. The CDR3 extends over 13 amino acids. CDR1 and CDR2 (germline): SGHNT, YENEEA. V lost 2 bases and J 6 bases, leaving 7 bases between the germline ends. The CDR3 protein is CASSLRAAGELFF. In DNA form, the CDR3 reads TGTGCCAGCAGCTTAAGGGCGGCCGGGGAGCTGTTTTTT.